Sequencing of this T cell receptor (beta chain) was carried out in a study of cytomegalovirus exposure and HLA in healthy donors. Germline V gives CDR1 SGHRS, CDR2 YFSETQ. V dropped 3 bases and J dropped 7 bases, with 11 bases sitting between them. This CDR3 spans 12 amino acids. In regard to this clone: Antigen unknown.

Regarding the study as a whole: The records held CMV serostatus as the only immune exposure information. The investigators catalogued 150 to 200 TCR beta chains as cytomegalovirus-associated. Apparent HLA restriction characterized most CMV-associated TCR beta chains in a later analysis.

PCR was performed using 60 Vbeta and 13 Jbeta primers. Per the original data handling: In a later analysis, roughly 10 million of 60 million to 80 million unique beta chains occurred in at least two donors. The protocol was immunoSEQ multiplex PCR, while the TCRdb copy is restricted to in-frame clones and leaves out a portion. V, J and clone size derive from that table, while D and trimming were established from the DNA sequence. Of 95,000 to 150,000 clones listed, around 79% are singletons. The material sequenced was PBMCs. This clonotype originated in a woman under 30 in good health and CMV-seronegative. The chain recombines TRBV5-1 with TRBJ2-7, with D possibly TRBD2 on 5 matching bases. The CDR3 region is CASSSPREEQYF. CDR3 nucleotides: TGCGCCAGCAGCTCCCCCCGGGAAGAGCAGTACTTC.